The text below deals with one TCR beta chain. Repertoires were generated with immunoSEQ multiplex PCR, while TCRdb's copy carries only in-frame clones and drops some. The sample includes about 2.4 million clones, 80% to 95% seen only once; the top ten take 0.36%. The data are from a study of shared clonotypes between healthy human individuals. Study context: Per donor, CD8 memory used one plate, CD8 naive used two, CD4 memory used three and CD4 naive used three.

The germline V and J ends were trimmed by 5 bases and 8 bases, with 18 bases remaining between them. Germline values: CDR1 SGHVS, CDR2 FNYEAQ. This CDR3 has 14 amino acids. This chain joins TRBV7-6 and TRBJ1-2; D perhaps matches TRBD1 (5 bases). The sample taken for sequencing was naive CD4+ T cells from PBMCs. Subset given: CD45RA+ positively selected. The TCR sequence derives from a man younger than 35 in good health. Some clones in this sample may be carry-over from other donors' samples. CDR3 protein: CASSPSGTLGGYTF. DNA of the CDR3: TGTGCCAGCAGCCCCTCCGGGACCCTAGGAGGCTACACCTTC.